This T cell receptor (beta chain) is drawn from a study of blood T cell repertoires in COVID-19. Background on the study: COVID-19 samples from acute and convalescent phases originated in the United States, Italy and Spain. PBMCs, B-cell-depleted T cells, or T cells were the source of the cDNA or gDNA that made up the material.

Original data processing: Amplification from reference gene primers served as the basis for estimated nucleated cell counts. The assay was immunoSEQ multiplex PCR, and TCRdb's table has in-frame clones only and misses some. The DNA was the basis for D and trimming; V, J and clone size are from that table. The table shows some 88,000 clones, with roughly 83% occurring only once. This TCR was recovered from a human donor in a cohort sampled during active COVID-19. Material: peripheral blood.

The CDR3 nucleotides are TGTGCCAGCAGGGTCACTAGCGGGAATACCAAAGGTGCAGATACGCAGTATTTT. It codes for CASRVTSGNTKGADTQYF. The chain links TRBV28 to TRBJ2-3, with 10 bases lining up with TRBD2. The CDR3 is 18 residues long. V lost 6 bases and J lost 4; bases outside the gene matches: 16. Germline V gives CDR1 MDHEN, CDR2 SYDVKM. Full variable domain (outside the CDR3, taken from reference TRBV28 and TRBJ2-3): DVKVTQSSRYLVKRTGEKVFLECVQDMDHENMFWYRQDPGLGLRLIYFSYDVKMKEKGDIPEGYSVSREKKERFSLILESASTNQTSMYLCASRVTSGNTKGADTQYFGPGTRLTVL.